These T cell receptor beta chains were read from a single sample in a study of read filtering for tumor transcriptome and immune sequencing. TCRdb reprocessed the reads via MiXCR and lists one record per CDR3 protein. Of about 40,000 distinct CDR3 sequences in the sample, over 9.5% were seen once. Sequenced material: a population of CD138-negative cells sorted from bone marrow. The source of these receptors is a donor at least 40 years old with multiple myeloma. Each CDR3 is given with its conserved first and last residue.

>TRBJ2-3|TRBV10-3
CAISESLAGGATDTQYF
>TRBJ2-2|TRBV3-1
CASSQAGDTGELFF
>TRBJ2-1|TRBV20-1
CSARETQGSKNEQFF
>TRBJ1-1|TRBV5-6
CASIQTGQPNTEAFF
>TRBJ2-6|TRBV15
CATSRTGQGGSGANVLTF
>TRBJ2-7|TRBV6-6
CASSLGTYYEQYF
>TRBJ2-4|TRBV20-1
CSADLSGLAKNIQYF
>TRBJ2-2|TRBV19
CASSRGEVTGELFF
>TRBJ2-2|TRBV10-3
CATANEQGDTGELFF
>TRBJ1-2|TRBV14
CASSQDGANYGYTF
>TRBJ2-1|TRBV13
CASSLVVGEQFF
>TRBJ2-1|TRBV2
CATINSSNEQFF
>TRBJ2-7|TRBV2
CASRPRTTSYEQYF
>TRBJ1-5|TRBV3-1
CASSQGNRGGDQPQHF
>TRBJ2-1|TRBV6-1
CASSEVVRGNEQFF
>TRBJ2-3|TRBV29-1
CSVYRDFNTDTQYF
>TRBJ2-7|TRBV7-6
CASSSPGTGTYEQYF
>TRBJ1-1|TRBV12-3/TRBV12-4
CASSPLQGREAFF
>TRBJ2-1|TRBV29-1
CSAADRASYNEQFF
>TRBJ1-5|TRBV27
CASSSATGSGNQPQHF
>TRBJ2-4|TRBV29-1
CSVVGGTTVGIQYF
>TRBJ1-6|TRBV28
CASSRLDSPLHF
>TRBJ2-3|TRBV18
CASSPPRAFEDTQYF
>TRBJ2-3|TRBV7-2
CASSRDRDTQYF
>TRBJ2-1|TRBV5-6
CASSSRINEQFF
>TRBJ1-5|TRBV4-1
CASSPYGQGVQPQHF
>TRBJ2-3|TRBV5-1
CASSPTGGFTDTQYF
>TRBJ2-3|TRBV11-2
CASSLGTGPDTQYF
>TRBJ2-1|TRBV6-2/TRBV6-3
CASNPDTAYNEQFF
>TRBJ2-5|TRBV5-1
CASSSPGTSGAETQYF
>TRBJ2-7|TRBV3-1
CASSQGSRQYF
>TRBJ2-1|TRBV7-2
CASSQRVSQAYNEQFF
>TRBJ2-5|TRBV7-2
CASSLPGFQETQYF
>TRBJ2-2|TRBV19
CASSIGWGTGSGTGELFF
>TRBJ1-4|TRBV14
CASSQEDRQELFF
>TRBJ1-1|TRBV9
CASSVYSDTEAFF
>TRBJ2-5|TRBV7-6
CASSWGRIETQYF
>TRBJ2-2|TRBV3-1
CASSQGTGYTGELFF
>TRBJ2-2|TRBV10-2
CASSGTGDSAGELFF
>TRBJ2-1|TRBV30
CAWGAGYGKEQLF
>TRBJ1-4|TRBV27
CASSFHGVGEKLFF
>TRBJ2-5|TRBV3-1
CASSFQLETQYF
>TRBJ2-2|TRBV10-3
CAISTGQFGELFF
>TRBJ1-5|TRBV7-8
CASSLARGQPQHF
>TRBJ2-7|TRBV29-1
CSAGTAYEQYF
>TRBJ2-7|TRBV20-1
CSAQRTGASEQYF
>TRBJ2-7|TRBV20-1
CSATPGQGSDSF
>TRBJ2-5|TRBV2
CASSENPSGLVYF
>TRBJ2-7|TRBV29-1
CSVEGEIYEQYF
>TRBJ2-1|TRBV2
CASSERSGEVEQFF
>TRBJ2-7|TRBV3-1
CASSPPGGTESF
>TRBJ2-2|TRBV18
CASSPSGTVTNTGELFF
>TRBJ1-5|TRBV20-1
CSARVGDRGIHQPQHF